This T cell receptor (beta chain) emerged from a study of follicular helper T cells after annual influenza vaccination. Time point defined: 2015-2016 season, 7 days after influenza vaccination. Generated by immunoSEQ multiplex PCR, the TCRdb table keeps only in-frame clones and is missing some. The sample lists roughly 7,000 clones, roughly 83% occurring once. In germline, CDR1 is MDHEN, CDR2 SYDVKM. Trimming removed 6 bases from V and 4 bases from J, with 10 bases in between. The CDR3 contains 13 residues. This sequence originates from an adult who received the influenza vaccine. This chain uses TRBV28 with TRBJ1-5, with D uncertain. Material: CXCR5+ CD38- circulating T follicular helper cells from blood, obtained 7 days after influenza vaccination. The subset: circulating Tfh, non-naive CD4+CXCR5+PD-1+ (ICOS+CD38+ or ICOS-CD38-). DNA of the CDR3: TGTGCCAGCAGCCGGGAACGGAATCAGCCCCAGCATTTT. Its translation is CASSRERNQPQHF.